Each of the 10 T cell receptor beta chains below was sequenced from the same sample in a study of early T cells in non-severe SARS-CoV-2 infection. A single record per CDR3 protein comes from TCRdb applying MiXCR to the 5' RACE reads. Of tens of thousands of distinct CDR3 sequences detected, 4.5% to 7% appear once; the ten largest clones hold roughly 25%. Material for sequencing was whole blood. The source is an adult who was a healthcare worker with PCR-confirmed SARS-CoV-2 infection or an uninfected control (not recorded which).

The sample holds a few counts of this clonotype. The rearrangement links TRBV14 to TRBJ1-6; 10 bases fit TRBD1. Germline trimming cut 4 bases from V and 10 bases from J; bases unmatched to any gene: 7. The CDR3 runs to 15 residues. From germline, CDR1 is SGHDN and CDR2 FVKESK. CDR3 DNA: TGTGCCAGCAGCCTCCGGGACAGGGGATGGTCACCCCTCCACTTT. It specifies CASSLRDRGWSPLHF. The full variable domain, completed using reference TRBV14 and TRBJ1-6, is EAGVTQFPSHSVIEKGQTVTLRCDPISGHDNLYWYRRVMGKEIKFLLHFVKESKQDESGMPNNRFLAERTGGTYSTLKVQPAELEDSGVYFCASSLRDRGWSPLHFGNGTRLTVT.

This clonotype occurred many times. V and J are TRBV20-1 and TRBJ1-4; D is perhaps TRBD1 (6 bases). The CDR3 has 15 amino acids. Trimming removed 0 bases from V and 4 bases from J, with 12 bases in between. In germline, CDR1 is DFQATT, CDR2 SNEGSKA (reference sequence). This chain's CDR3 is CSARDRGGINEKLFF. The CDR3 DNA follows: TGCAGTGCTAGAGATAGGGGGGGAATTAATGAAAAACTGTTTTTT.

This clonotype was seen many times. The chain uses TRBV4-3 and TRBJ2-7; D possibly corresponds to TRBD1 (7 bases). The CDR3 is made up of 14 amino acids. Trimming shortened V by 4 bases and J by 5 bases, and 15 bases separated the two germline ends. The germline V gene encodes CDR1 LGHNA and CDR2 YSLEER. The DNA for the CDR3 is TGCGCCAGCAGCCGCGGGACAGCATCCCACGAGCAGTACTTC. Its protein is CASSRGTASHEQYF.

This clonotype has a count of ten or more. The genes are TRBV12-3 or TRBV12-4 and TRBJ2-4; TRBD2 aligns across 10 bases. V trimming: 6 bases; J trimming: 6 bases; junction bases outside the gene matches: 8. CDR3 length: 15 residues. CDR3 loop: CASRPSGSGVNIQYF. CDR3 nucleotides: TGTGCCAGCAGGCCTAGCGGGAGCGGAGTAAACATTCAGTACTTC.

There are many counts of this clonotype. The rearrangement links TRBV11-2 to TRBJ2-7; D might be TRBD1 (5 bases). Germline V CDR1 and CDR2: SGHAT, FQNNGV. The CDR3 sequence is 14 residues long. Trimming removed 4 bases from V and 6 bases from J, with 16 bases in between. The CDR3 region has the DNA TGTGCCAGCAGCTCTATCAGGGTACGGTCCGAGCAGTACTTC. It translates to CASSSIRVRSEQYF.

This clonotype occurred many times. The V call is TRBV18, the J call TRBJ2-7; TRBD1 matches at 7 bases. The CDR3 is 14 residues long. Germline lookup yields CDR1 KGHSH and CDR2 LQKENI. Trimming removed 0 bases from V and 4 bases from J; junction bases left unmatched: 3. CDR3 loop: CASSPPSGGYEQYF. The CDR3 DNA follows: TGTGCCAGCTCACCACCGTCAGGGGGATACGAGCAGTACTTC.

A few counts support this clonotype. The chain uses TRBV11-2 and TRBJ2-3, with 10 bases identical to TRBD1. Germline values: CDR1 SGHAT, CDR2 FQNNGV. Trimming cost V 5 bases and J 1 base; bases outside gene matches: 6. The CDR3 covers 16 residues. CDR3: CASSKRGTGGTDTQYF. The CDR3 DNA sequence: TGTGCCAGCAGCAAAAGAGGGACAGGGGGCACAGATACGCAGTATTTT.

In this sample, this clonotype turned up many times. The chain links TRBV30 to TRBJ1-5; D is ambiguous. The CDR3 spans 13 residues. V lost 2 bases and J lost 3, with 8 bases in between. CDR1 and CDR2 from the germline V gene are GTSNPN and SVGIG (reference sequence). CDR3 sequence (DNA): TGTGCCTGGAGTTTTGCAGTCAATCAGCCCCAGCATTTT. It specifies CAWSFAVNQPQHF. Full variable domain (remainder filled in from reference TRBV30 and TRBJ1-5): SQTIHQWPATLVQPVGSPLSLECTVEGTSNPNLYWYRQAAGRGLQLLFYSVGIGQISSEVPQNLSASRPQDRQFILSSKKLLLSDSGFYLCAWSFAVNQPQHFGDGTRLSIL.

This clonotype turned up a few times. The V call is TRBV20-1, the J call TRBJ2-7, with TRBD1 identical over 8 bases. The CDR3 is 13 residues long. V was clipped by 2 bases and J by 4 bases; unmatched bases: 4. The germline gives CDR1 DFQATT, CDR2 SNEGSKA (reference sequence). The CDR3 region is CSARRTGLYEQYF. The CDR3 region has the DNA TGCAGTGCTAGAAGGACAGGGCTGTACGAGCAGTACTTC.

This clonotype was seen ten or more times. This chain connects TRBV12-3 or TRBV12-4 to TRBJ2-1, with 8 nucleotides matching TRBD2. The CDR3 runs 11 residues. Trimming took 3 bases from V and 15 from J; bases not matched to a gene: 4. This CDR3 reads CASSLAGGWFF. DNA of the CDR3: TGTGCCAGCAGTTTGGCGGGAGGATGGTTCTTC.